A selection of T cell receptor beta chains follows, all from one sample in a study of cytomegalovirus exposure and HLA in healthy donors. The data were produced by immunoSEQ multiplex PCR, yet TCRdb's version contains in-frame clones alone and is incomplete. Counted here are just under 65,000 clones, around 80% occurring once; the ten biggest clones make up about 4.1%. The sample comprised PBMCs. These receptors came from a woman in her 30s in good health and CMV-seronegative. CDR3s include the opening cysteine and the closing phenylalanine or tryptophan. Each record gives: V gene, J gene, clone size, D gene, CDR3 DNA, CDR3 protein. A D gene is named only where the DNA matches it firmly. A clone size is listed for some rows: how often the clone was seen (once, few, many), or a class if it is expanded.

V: TRBV9; J: TRBJ1-1; size: NA; D: NA; DNA: TGTGCCAGCAGCGTAGGGGGGGCTGAAGCTTTCTTT; CDR3: CASSVGGAEAFF
V: TRBV6-5; J: TRBJ2-3; size: NA; D: TRBD2; DNA: TGTGCCAGCAGACAGACTAGCGGGAGTGACGATACGCAGTATTTT; CDR3: CASRQTSGSDDTQYF
V: TRBV5-4; J: TRBJ1-2; size: NA; D: TRBD1; DNA: TGTGCCAGCAGCTTGGTGGGTCAGGGGGACGGATATGGCTACACCTTC; CDR3: CASSLVGQGDGYGYTF
V: TRBV2; J: TRBJ2-2; size: NA; D: TRBD1; DNA: TGTGCCAGCAGGAGACAGGGTCCGAACACCGGGGAGCTGTTTTTT; CDR3: CASRRQGPNTGELFF
V: TRBV14; J: TRBJ1-2; size: NA; D: NA; DNA: TGTGCCAGCAGCCAAGAGAGACACGCGAACTATGGCTACACCTTC; CDR3: CASSQERHANYGYTF
V: TRBV30; J: TRBJ1-1; size: once; D: TRBD1; DNA: TGTGCCTGGAGTGTAATGACAGGGTTGAACACTGAAGCTTTCTTT; CDR3: CAWSVMTGLNTEAFF
V: TRBV27; J: TRBJ1-6; size: NA; D: TRBD1; DNA: TGTGCCAGCAGTACGACAGGGAACTCACCCCTCCACTTT; CDR3: CASSTTGNSPLHF
V: TRBV30; J: TRBJ1-1; size: NA; D: NA; DNA: TGTGCCTGGAGTGTAACCGGGGACACTGAAGCTTTCTTT; CDR3: CAWSVTGDTEAFF
V: TRBV4-1; J: TRBJ2-3; size: NA; D: TRBD2; DNA: TGCGCCAGCAGCCAAGGCCCTAGCGGGGGGGCGACAGATACGCAGTATTTT; CDR3: CASSQGPSGGATDTQYF
V: TRBV27; J: TRBJ2-7; size: NA; D: TRBD2; DNA: TGTGCCAGCAGTTCAAGACTAGCGGGACGCTACGAGCAGTACTTC; CDR3: CASSSRLAGRYEQYF
V: TRBV7-2; J: TRBJ1-2; size: NA; D: NA; DNA: TGTGCCAGCGGCATGAACAGGGACGATAAAGGCTACACCTTC; CDR3: CASGMNRDDKGYTF
V: TRBV6-5; J: TRBJ1-2; size: NA; D: TRBD1; DNA: TGTGCCAGCAGTACACGACAGGGGTCTAGCTATGGCTACACCTTC; CDR3: CASSTRQGSSYGYTF
V: TRBV4-1; J: TRBJ2-7; size: NA; D: NA; DNA: TGCGCCAGCAGCCAAGAACCTAGCGCTAACTACGAGCAGTACTTC; CDR3: CASSQEPSANYEQYF
V: TRBV6-5; J: TRBJ1-6; size: NA; D: NA; DNA: TGTGCCAGCAGTTACTCGCCGGGAAATAATTCACCCCTCCACTTT; CDR3: CASSYSPGNNSPLHF
V: TRBV29-1; J: TRBJ1-1; size: NA; D: TRBD1; DNA: TGCAGCGTTCGATGGGACAGGAACACTGAAGCTTTCTTT; CDR3: CSVRWDRNTEAFF
V: TRBV6-1; J: TRBJ2-7; size: NA; D: TRBD2; DNA: TGTGCCAGTTCTCCTTGGGAGGGTCCCTACGAGCAGTACTTC; CDR3: CASSPWEGPYEQYF
V: TRBV2; J: TRBJ2-5; size: NA; D: TRBD2; DNA: TGTGCCAGCAGTTTACTAGCGGGGCCCCAAGAGACCCAGTACTTC; CDR3: CASSLLAGPQETQYF
V: TRBV4-3; J: TRBJ2-3; size: NA; D: TRBD2; DNA: TGCGCCAGCAGCCAAACCGGACTAGCGGGAGGGTTAGCAGATACGCAGTATTTT; CDR3: CASSQTGLAGGLADTQYF
V: TRBV15; J: TRBJ1-1; size: NA; D: NA; DNA: TGTGCCACCAGCAGAGAACATGCCCCCGAAGCTTTCTTT; CDR3: CATSREHAPEAFF
V: TRBV6-4; J: TRBJ2-3; size: NA; D: TRBD2; DNA: TGTGCCAGCAGTGCCTCGACTAGCGGCCCAGATACGCAGTATTTT; CDR3: CASSASTSGPDTQYF
V: TRBV2; J: TRBJ1-5; size: NA; D: NA; DNA: TGTGCCATGGGGGACAACAATCAGCCCCAGCATTTT; CDR3: CAMGDNNQPQHF
V: TRBV30; J: TRBJ2-7; size: NA; D: TRBD1; DNA: TGTGCCTGGAGGGGGCCGGGACAGGGGGGTTCGTGGTACTTC; CDR3: CAWRGPGQGGSWYF
V: TRBV29-1; J: TRBJ2-5; size: NA; D: TRBD2; DNA: TGCAGCGTGGGACTAGCGGGAGAGACCCAGTACTTC; CDR3: CSVGLAGETQYF
V: TRBV9; J: TRBJ1-6; size: NA; D: NA; DNA: TGTGCCAGCAGCGTAGTTGGGTCAGGGTATTCACCCCTCCACTTT; CDR3: CASSVVGSGYSPLHF
V: TRBV29-1; J: TRBJ1-2; size: NA; D: NA; DNA: TGCAGCGTTCACGAGAACTATGGCTACACCTTC; CDR3: CSVHENYGYTF
V: TRBV19; J: TRBJ2-7; size: NA; D: NA; DNA: TGTGCCAGTGGCCACCCCTACGAGCAGTACTTC; CDR3: CASGHPYEQYF
V: TRBV30; J: TRBJ1-2; size: NA; D: NA; DNA: TGTGCCTGGAGATTCCCGGGGAAAGATGGCTACACCTTC; CDR3: CAWRFPGKDGYTF
V: TRBV5-8; J: TRBJ2-7; size: once; D: TRBD2; DNA: TGTGCCAGCAGCTTGCACGGGGACTACCAAGGCCGCTACGAGCAGTACTTC; CDR3: CASSLHGDYQGRYEQYF
V: TRBV30; J: TRBJ2-3; size: NA; D: NA; DNA: TGTGCCTGGCGAGCGATGGAAGGAGATACGCAGTATTTT; CDR3: CAWRAMEGDTQYF
V: TRBV2; J: TRBJ1-5; size: NA; D: NA; DNA: TGTGCCAGCAGGGACCTCCAAACAGGGTTCAATCAGCCCCAGCATTTT; CDR3: CASRDLQTGFNQPQHF
V: TRBV10-1; J: TRBJ2-3; size: NA; D: NA; DNA: TGCGCCAGCAGCCCAGGGCAAGCCGACACAGATACGCAGTATTTT; CDR3: CASSPGQADTDTQYF
V: TRBV5-1; J: TRBJ2-2; size: NA; D: TRBD2; DNA: TGCGCCAGCAGCCCCGGGGGGGCAGGGGACACCGGGGAGCTGTTTTTT; CDR3: CASSPGGAGDTGELFF
V: TRBV30; J: TRBJ2-7; size: NA; D: NA; DNA: TGTGCCTGGAGTGTAGGGGGACATCAAAACGAGCAGTACTTC; CDR3: CAWSVGGHQNEQYF
V: TRBV5-1; J: TRBJ1-1; size: NA; D: NA; DNA: TGCGCCAGCAGCTTAGCAGGGAACACTGAAGCTTTCTTT; CDR3: CASSLAGNTEAFF
V: TRBV7-9; J: TRBJ2-7; size: NA; D: TRBD1; DNA: TGTGCCAGCAGTTACAGGGGCTCCTACGAGCAGTACTTC; CDR3: CASSYRGSYEQYF
V: TRBV4-3; J: TRBJ2-3; size: NA; D: TRBD2; DNA: TGCGCCAGCAGCCAAGGAGCGGGAGGGATCTTTACGCAGTATTTT; CDR3: CASSQGAGGIFTQYF
V: TRBV6-5; J: TRBJ2-7; size: NA; D: TRBD1; DNA: TGTGCCAGCAGTCCCCGGGACAGTTCCTACGAGCAGTACTTC; CDR3: CASSPRDSSYEQYF
V: TRBV6-1; J: TRBJ1-5; size: NA; D: TRBD1; DNA: TGTGCCACAAGGGACAGGGGCGGAGGCAATCAGCCCCAGCATTTT; CDR3: CATRDRGGGNQPQHF
V: TRBV4-1; J: TRBJ2-7; size: NA; D: TRBD1; DNA: TGCGCCAGCAGCCCCCGGCAGGGGGCCTACGAGCAGTACTTC; CDR3: CASSPRQGAYEQYF
V: TRBV29-1; J: TRBJ2-7; size: NA; D: TRBD1; DNA: TGCAGCGTTGAAGATCCTGGACAGGGGCGATATAACCGCTACGAGCAGTACTTC; CDR3: CSVEDPGQGRYNRYEQYF
V: TRBV30; J: TRBJ1-3; size: NA; D: NA; DNA: TGTGCCTGGAGTGTACTGAACTCTGGAAACACCATATATTTT; CDR3: CAWSVLNSGNTIYF
V: TRBV6-5; J: TRBJ2-3; size: once; D: TRBD2; DNA: TGTGCCAGCAGGGGAGGGACGGCCCACACAGATACGCAGTATTTT; CDR3: CASRGGTAHTDTQYF
V: TRBV5-1; J: TRBJ2-7; size: NA; D: NA; DNA: TGCGCCAGCAGCCTGCCTACGACAGCCTCCTACGAGCAGTACTTC; CDR3: CASSLPTTASYEQYF